This TCR beta chain was recovered during a study of T cells in Graves' hyperthyroidism and ophthalmopathy (dated by TCRdb to between 2019 and 2020). The study in broad terms: To identify distinguishing TCR V-J signatures, a discovery cohort of some 99 patients was used, comprising some 45 with Graves' ophthalmopathy and 55 to 65 with stable Graves' hyperthyroidism. An independent validation cohort of around 20 hyperthyroidism patients and about 15 patients who later progressed to ophthalmopathy tested prospective prediction of ophthalmopathy. For training and testing, the 100 or so patients in the discovery cohort were randomly divided in a 7:3 ratio. Thyroid tissue and blood T-cell repertoires from six Graves' hyperthyroidism patients were also compared in the study. Following sampling, methimazole starting at 30 mg daily was given to hyperthyroidism patients, and high-dose intravenous methylprednisolone was given to ophthalmopathy patients. The paper reports TCR Vbeta CDR3 sequencing of fewer than 150 peripheral blood samples: 40 to 45 ophthalmopathy, around 80 hyperthyroidism and around 17 progressor patients.

TCR beta CDR3 regions were amplified from RNA transcripts. The first round of RT-PCR for the TCR CDR3 was performed with the HTBI primer set and the Qiagen OneStep RT-PCR kit. The libraries were constructed in a second round of multiplex PCR and then size-selected and purified. The libraries were sequenced on an Illumina HiSeq2000 using paired-end 100 bp reads. The authors' pipeline ran thus. SOAPnuke was used to process the raw data, with reads discarded if the reads contained adapters or uncalled bases, had a mean Phred below 15, or lacked an exact constant-primer or identifier match. High-quality paired reads were merged with COPE v1.2.5, and unique nucleotide sequences were defined as clonotypes. MiTCR v1.1 was used to align clonotypes to the IMGT TRBV, TRBD and TRBJ reference segments. Analysis was restricted to V-J combinations with a frequency above 0.0001, which covered 99% to 99.2% of repertoires. A TCS score was defined as the ratio of F50 (clonal expansion) to E x V (chaos), with BLOSUM62-based TCRdist applied between CDR3 peptides within each V-J. Welch's t-statistics and random forest reduced some 510 V-J features to about 12, which were used in a naive Bayes classifier (R e1071). Thyroid-blood repertoire similarity was quantified with the Morisita-Horn index. The public reads were run again by TCRdb, first through fastp at Q25 and then through MiXCR, and only productive beta chains were kept. For every CDR3 protein sequence, its rows merge into one entry that carries the most common genes and DNA. TCRdb's processing, not the authors' own work, is the source of the V and J calls. The sample table shows around 600,000 distinct CDR3 sequences, and 45% are seen once. Approximately 7.2% of the sample is in the top ten clones.

CDR1 and CDR2 were assigned from the germline V gene (reference sequence) as DFQATT and SNEGSKA. The CDR3 runs 13 amino acids, cysteine and phenylalanine included. The read is trimmed to its CDR3 DNA, 39 bases read in frame from base 1. Study-level results and caveats: Sample size was not statistically predetermined, and blinding of investigators to group allocation was not performed. A 13 V-J signature model separated ophthalmopathy from stable hyperthyroidism, with 87.88% sensitivity and about 81% specificity in cross-validation and 80%/75% in testing. Most expanded thyroid clonotypes (frequency above 0.001) were also detected in blood, suggesting blood repertoires may reflect thyroid immune responses. In validation, the model predicted progression to ophthalmopathy a median of about 6.8 months before onset, with roughly 70% sensitivity and about 72% specificity.

Worth noting for this clonotype: Its antigen remains unidentified. No much larger clonotype is one base removed from it; base qualities were not supplied.

Patients with uncontrolled infections, other autoimmune diseases, pregnancy or lactation were excluded. Clinical symptoms, serum thyroxine and TRAb, thyroid ultrasound, and orbital computed tomography formed the basis for the diagnoses. Total RNA was extracted using Trizol reagent, and RNA quality was assessed on an Agilent 2100 Bioanalyzer. Rearrangement joined TRBV20-1 to TRBJ2-7, with 7 junctional bases fitting TRBD1. The source material was peripheral blood or thyroid tissue (not recorded which). The clonotype comes from an adult man with Graves' disease, either hyperthyroidism or ophthalmopathy (not recorded which). The base sequence is TGCAGCGTCGGGACAGCGGCTCTCTACGAGCAGTACTTC. It is translated as CSVGTAALYEQYF.